The entry below describes one T cell receptor (beta chain). This sample stems from a study of blood T cell repertoires in COVID-19. About the study: T cells, B-cell-depleted T cells, or PBMCs provided the cDNA or gDNA that served as material.

Germline V gene lookup returns CDR1 LNHDA and CDR2 SQIVND (reference sequence). The ends were cut back, 6 bases at V and 7 bases at J, with 12 bases in the middle. The CDR3 has 13 amino acids. Seattle cases were enrolled at active infection and followed longitudinally. Clones were sequenced by immunoSEQ multiplex PCR, and TCRdb holds only the in-frame ones, with some missing. The repertoire holds over 150,000 clones, with about 88% as singletons. The origin of this receptor is a man between 50 and 59 years old with COVID-19, enrolled during active disease. V is TRBV19 and J is TRBJ1-4; D perhaps matches TRBD1 (5 bases). The sample comprised peripheral blood. DNA of the CDR3: TGTGCCAGTAGCCCGGGGGAGTTTGAAAAACTGTTTTTT. Translated: CASSPGEFEKLFF.